The 20 T cell receptor beta chains below all came from one sample that was sequenced in a study of response to subunit inactivated influenza vaccine. A single record per CDR3 protein comes from TCRdb applying MiXCR to the RT-PCR reads. The sample has hundreds of thousands of distinct CDR3 sequences, 10% to 15% seen once. This sample comprised PBMCs from blood, obtained on the day of vaccination. Receptor source: a man in his forties or fifties who received an inactivated influenza vaccine.

This clonotype was counted only a few times. The chain joins TRBV7-9 to TRBJ2-7, with TRBD1 matching over 11 bases. The germline V gene has CDR1 SEHNR and CDR2 FQNEAQ (reference sequence). V was pared by 7 bases and J by 4 bases, with 12 bases of the junction left unmatched. This CDR3 has 16 amino acids. CDR3 DNA sequence: TGTGCCAGCAATCAAGCCGGACAGGGGGCCACGTACGAGCAGTACTTC. Translating gives CASNQAGQGATYEQYF.

In its sample, this clonotype was seen a few times. V gene TRBV7-9 combines with J gene TRBJ2-7; D is possibly TRBD1 (6 bases). Trimming shortened V by 5 bases and J by 3 bases, and 14 bases separated the two germline ends. Germline V gives CDR1 SEHNR, CDR2 FQNEAQ (reference sequence). This CDR3 comprises 14 residues. The CDR3 is CASSPSGQLYEQYF. The CDR3 bases are TGTGCCAGCAGCCCATCGGGACAACTCTACGAGCAGTACTTC. Full variable domain (missing parts from reference TRBV7-9 and TRBJ2-7): DTGVSQNPRHKITKRGQNVTFRCDPISEHNRLYWYRQTLGQGPEFLTYFQNEAQLEKSRLLSDRFSAERPKGSFSTLEIQRTEQGDSAMYLCASSPSGQLYEQYFGPGTRLTVT.

This clonotype was detected a few times. This sequence joins TRBV9 and TRBJ1-6, with 9 bases that match TRBD1. The CDR3 has 14 residues. V shed 5 bases and J 9 bases; nucleotides not matched to a gene: 6. Germline CDR1 and CDR2: SGDLS and YYNGEE. CDR3 sequence reads: CASRTGTGSSPLHF. The CDR3, as DNA: TGTGCCAGCAGGACCGGGACAGGGAGTTCACCCCTCCACTTT.

This clonotype occurred many times. This sequence joins TRBV24-1 and TRBJ1-1, with D uncertain. The CDR3 spans 14 residues. Germline assignment: CDR1 KGHDR and CDR2 SFDVKD. Trimming took 8 bases from V and 0 from J, leaving 12 bases between them. The chain's CDR3 is CATTDGPMNTEAFF. In nucleotides, the CDR3 is TGTGCCACCACCGACGGACCCATGAACACTGAAGCTTTCTTT.

In the case of this clonotype: At one end, the junction sequence differs from germline, possibly due to a read error. The chain has TRBV7-7 and TRBJ2-2; 8 bases agree with TRBD1. This CDR3 comprises 15 residues. Germline V gene sequence: CDR1 SSHAT, CDR2 FNYEAQ (reference sequence). CDR3 protein: CASSQTGQATGELFF. The CDR3 region has the DNA TGTGCTAGCAGCCAGACGGGACAGGCGACCGGGGAGCTGTTTTTT. Full variable domain (missing parts from reference TRBV7-7 and TRBJ2-2): GAGVSQSPRYKVTKRGQDVTLRCDPISSHATLYWYQQALGQGPEFLTYFNYEAQPDKSGLPSDRFSAERPEGSISTLTIQRTEQRDSAMYRCASSQTGQATGELFFGEGSRLTVL.

This clonotype was seen more than once but under ten times. The chain joins TRBV6-2 or TRBV6-3 to TRBJ2-1, with D possibly being TRBD2 (5 bases). Germline V CDR1 and CDR2: MNHEY, SVGEGT. V was cut by 2 bases and J by 8 bases, with 16 bases left in between. The CDR3 totals 15 residues. CDR3: CASSYGEIVRDEQFF. CDR3 coding DNA: TGTGCCAGCAGTTACGGGGAGATTGTTAGAGATGAGCAGTTCTTC.

The chain links TRBV12-3 or TRBV12-4 to TRBJ2-7; weak D call: TRBD1 (6 bases). CDR3 size: 13 residues. V gave up 5 bases and J gave up 2 bases, with 10 bases separating them. The CDR3 region is CASSEGGPYEQYF. CDR3 nucleotides: TGTGCCAGCAGTGAAGGGGGACCCTACGAGCAGTACTTC.

This clonotype was seen a few times. This rearrangement joins TRBV24-1 to TRBJ1-4; D might be TRBD1 (6 bases). V lost 7 bases and J lost 5, with 13 bases in between. In germline, CDR1 is KGHDR, CDR2 SFDVKD. CDR3 length: 14 amino acids. The CDR3 is CATSAGGPNEKLFF. The CDR3 region has the DNA TGTGCCACCAGCGCCGGGGGGCCAAATGAAAAACTGTTTTTT.

V is TRBV7-9 and J is TRBJ2-4; D is ambiguous. There are 15 residues in the CDR3. Germline V lookup: CDR1 SEHNR, CDR2 FQNEAQ (reference sequence). V was trimmed by 1 base and J by 0 bases, leaving 7 bases between them. CDR3 in DNA: TGTGCCAGCAGCTTAGACAGAATAGCCAAAAACATTCAGTACTTC. Protein: CASSLDRIAKNIQYF.

The gene calls are TRBV7-9 and TRBJ2-2, with 9 bases identical to TRBD2. The CDR3 is made up of 16 amino acids. The germline CDR1 and CDR2 sequences are SEHNR and FQNEAQ (reference sequence). V lost 5 bases, J lost 6 bases, and 10 bases stayed unmatched. Here the CDR3 reads CASSPAGTSLSGELFF. The CDR3 DNA sequence: TGTGCCAGCAGCCCAGCAGGGACTAGCTTATCCGGGGAGCTGTTTTTT.

The rearrangement links TRBV3-1 to TRBJ2-1; tentatively, D is TRBD1 (5 bases). Looked up from germline, CDR1 is LGHDT and CDR2 is YNNKEL (reference sequence). The CDR3 is 15 amino acids. V shed 3 bases and J shed 8 bases, with 17 bases lying between them. This chain's CDR3 is CASSHRGAVVDEQFF. The CDR3 DNA reads TGTGCCAGCAGCCATCGTGGGGCCGTGGTCGATGAGCAGTTCTTC.

There are a few counts of this clonotype. The CDR3 DNA is TGTGCCATCAGTGAGTGGTCTAGCGGGAGCTACGAGCAGTACTTC. Its protein is CAISEWSSGSYEQYF. The chain uses TRBV10-3 and TRBJ2-7; 10 bases are shared with TRBD2. The CDR3 consists of 15 residues. Unmatched junction bases numbered 3, after V lost 1 base and J lost 3 bases. Germline V CDR1 and CDR2: ENHRY, SYGVKD.

This chain uses TRBV2 with TRBJ2-1; D remains unclear. The V end lost 2 bases, the J end lost 6 bases, and 14 bases lay between the germline ends. This CDR3 contains 15 residues. CDR1 and CDR2 (germline): SNHLY, FYNNEI. CDR3 protein: CASSEIVGRSNEQFF. CDR3 sequence (DNA): TGTGCCAGCAGTGAAATAGTAGGTAGGAGCAATGAGCAGTTCTTC.

This clonotype has just a few counts. The CDR3: CASSQVPGKYNEQFF. CDR3 coding DNA: TGTGCCAGCAGCCAAGTCCCCGGGAAGTACAATGAGCAGTTCTTC. This chain connects TRBV3-1 to TRBJ2-1, with TRBD2 as a possible D gene (5 bases). Trimming removed 1 base from V and 4 bases from J, with 11 bases in between. The CDR3 loop spans 15 amino acids. CDR1 LGHDT and CDR2 YNNKEL come from the germline V gene (reference sequence).

This clonotype appeared a few times. This sequence joins TRBV6-1 and TRBJ2-5; 8 bases align to TRBD1. The germline V gene encodes CDR1 MNHNS and CDR2 SASEGT. With 2 bases clipped from V and 4 bases from J, the junction kept 3 bases outside the gene matches. The CDR3 sequence is 14 residues long. CDR3 sequence reads: CASSEKGTGETQYF. In DNA, the CDR3 is TGTGCCAGCAGTGAAAAGGGGACAGGAGAGACCCAGTACTTC.

There are many counts of this clonotype. This chain uses TRBV4-3 with TRBJ2-3; no firm D call. Germline CDR1 reads LGHNA; CDR2 reads YSLEER. The V end lost 0 bases, the J end lost 4 bases, and 14 bases lay between the germline ends. The CDR3 totals 16 residues. This CDR3 reads CASSQDAAVGADTQYF. CDR3 DNA: TGCGCCAGCAGCCAAGACGCGGCCGTGGGCGCAGATACGCAGTATTTT.

The chain combines TRBV4-3 with TRBJ2-1, with D possibly matching TRBD2 (5 bases). From germline, CDR1 is LGHNA and CDR2 YSLEER. V gave up 0 bases and J gave up 9 bases, with 18 bases separating them. This CDR3 region has 16 residues. The CDR3 spells CASSQDLPPGSGEQFF. The CDR3 nucleotides are TGCGCCAGCAGCCAAGATCTACCACCGGGATCCGGTGAGCAGTTCTTC.

The chain joins TRBV30 to TRBJ2-7; 8 bases map to TRBD1. The V gene's germline CDR1 is GTSNPN and CDR2 SVGIG (reference sequence). J lost 4 bases, V lost 0 bases, and 2 bases had no gene match. CDR3 length equals 13 residues. The CDR3 protein is CAWSVQGAYEQYF. The CDR3, as DNA: TGTGCCTGGAGTGTTCAGGGGGCTTACGAGCAGTACTTC.

This clonotype was seen only a few times. The genes are TRBV7-2 and TRBJ2-7, with D perhaps TRBD1 or TRBD2 (5 bases each). The CDR3 is 13 amino acids. Trimming removed 7 bases from V and 4 bases from J, with 14 bases in between. Germline assignment: CDR1 SGHTA and CDR2 FQGNSA. The chain's CDR3 is CASIGQGPYEQYF. DNA for the CDR3: TGTGCCAGCATCGGGCAGGGACCATACGAGCAGTACTTC.

This clonotype was observed once. CDR3 sequence: CSARDAAGASYNEQFF. CDR3 nucleotides: TGCAGTGCTAGAGATGCAGCGGGAGCGTCCTACAATGAGCAGTTCTTC. This chain joins TRBV20-1 and TRBJ2-1; TRBD2 matches at 8 bases. This CDR3 spans 16 amino acids. V trimming: 0 bases; J trimming: 1 base; junction bases outside the gene matches: 5. The germline V gene has CDR1 DFQATT and CDR2 SNEGSKA (reference sequence).